This TCR beta chain was found in a study of blood T cells in healthy people across ages (dated by TCRdb to between 2014 and 2016). Background for the entire study: In model experiments, roughly one uniquely barcoded TCR beta cDNA molecule per two T cells was captured by template switching. Using deep sequencing normalized with unique cDNA molecular identifiers, the study measured how TCR beta repertoire diversity changes with age. The study analyzed two additional independent replicas of 1 million unique cDNA reads from the same blood draw for two donors, one aged 18 to 29 and one aged 80 or older. The donors were split into four age groups: young (average 16 years), middle-aged (roughly 42), aged (about 62) and long-lived (roughly 77).

On the study overall, not on this receptor specifically: Because donor CMV infection status was unknown, age-related changes in expanded clonotypes were potentially confounded. As age increased, observed TCR beta diversity per million T cells dropped in a roughly linear way, and a significant reduction was already evident by age about 36. Total diversity estimates from one million sequenced T cells were considered lower bounds and underestimates. Compared with the aged group, more naive CD4+ T cells, fewer expanded clones and increased TCR diversity were shown by the long-lived group, suggesting age selection. There was a strong correlation between observed TCR beta diversity and the percentage of naive T cells measured by flow cytometry. Bulk unsorted PBMC profiling prevented conclusive comparison of naive and antigen-experienced compartments.

From a lookup of the germline V gene (reference sequence), CDR1 and CDR2 are DFQATT and SNEGSKA. The CDR3 goes from the cysteine to the phenylalanine over 17 residues. This entry keeps only the CDR3 DNA: 51 bases, framed from base 1. Of note for this clonotype: No cognate antigen has been identified for it. No base-level quality is on record; no much larger clone is a single base apart.

Library method: 5' RACE. Reads for this sample came from an Illumina HiSeq 2500. A second PCR of roughly 6 to 12 cycles was performed with a sample-barcoded 5' primer and a J-beta primer mix. Each TCR beta cDNA molecule received a unique molecular identifier from a template-switch 5' adaptor carrying 12 random nucleotides. At least 2.5 million CDR3-containing paired-end reads were obtained from each sample. All of the RNA was converted into first-strand cDNA using the Mint cDNA synthesis kit, with a TRBC-specific oligonucleotide serving as the primer. Following uracil-DNA glycosylase treatment, a first 18-cycle PCR with universal primers M1SS and BC2_uni_R was performed on all cDNA. Regarding the original processing steps: For normalization, 1 million high-quality reads were randomly selected from each sample, with every read carrying a distinct molecular identifier. Reads with shared molecular identifiers were discarded instead of being binned into consensus sequences. CDR3 identification, clonotype clustering and error correction used MiTCR with a Q25 quality threshold and the strictest error-elimination algorithm. Lower-bound total TCR beta diversity was estimated with a nonparametric unseen species model using Euler transformation. TCRdb reprocessed the public reads (quality trimming at Q25 with fastp, clone calling with MiXCR) and kept in-frame beta chains. Rows matching on CDR3 protein sequence are summarized as one entry with the most common DNA and genes. These V and J calls originate from TCRdb's pipeline instead of the authors' own analysis. Within this sample are 500,000 to 650,000 distinct CDR3 sequences, with roughly a quarter of them counted one time only. The ten largest clones represent approximately 3.7% of the sample.

Donors were under 40 systemically healthy Caucasian individuals from Russia aged roughly 6 to 100 years. Each donor gave approximately 9.4 milliliters of peripheral blood, drawn into EDTA-treated Vacutainer tubes. PBMCs were isolated by Ficoll-Paque density-gradient centrifugation, with at least 7 million obtained per sample. Trizol reagent was used to extract total RNA from the PBMCs, yielding at least 6 micrograms per sample. The percentages of naive CD45RAhigh/CD27high T cells were determined by flow cytometry on a PBMC aliquot from every donor. These data were likewise used in another study, on T cells of mothers and their children. As the second paper documents: Nine systemically healthy Caucasian individuals served as donors, namely three mothers together with their six children. cDNA synthesis consumed the entire amount of extracted RNA, loaded at approximately 1.6 ug RNA in each 15 ul reaction. In the second PCR, sample barcodes and 2-4 random nucleotides were introduced via the M1S primer. Each mother yielded over 9.5 million TCR beta CDR3 reads and each child 3 million to 3.5 million reads. Thymic selection shapes the output of TCR recombination in a similar way in related and unrelated pairs, and inherited differences have a minor effect. Normalized repertoire overlap in related mother-child pairs was always slightly higher than in unrelated mother-child pairs, but the difference was never significant. No persistent microchimeric T cell clones were detected, at a sensitivity of around 97 clones per million clonotypes. The study used deep NGS to compare TCR beta repertoires of mothers and children, seeking features distinguishing related mother-child pairs from unrelated individuals. The mean age was about 40 +/- 4 years for the mothers and approximately 11 +/- 4 years for the children. After adapters were ligated using NEBNext reagents, the libraries underwent 100+100 nt paired-end sequencing on an Illumina HiSeq 2000. To prevent cross-contamination, the mother and child libraries were prepared one month apart and sequenced in separate runs. Each donor had between roughly 450,000 and 2,300,000 distinct TCR beta clonotypes identified. Naive TCR beta clonotypes were estimated from low-frequency clonotypes matched to each donor's FACS-determined naive share, without sorting.

The sample consisted of blood. The sequence joins TRBV20-1 to TRBJ2-7, and TRBD2 matches 11 of the central bases. Near its end, the DNA agrees better with TRBJ2-5, so the J call may be wrong. The receptor's source is a boy aged 2 to 9 in good health. CDR3 protein: CSAASLAGGLVQETQYF. The bases are TGCAGTGCGGCCTCATTAGCGGGGGGGCTAGTCCAAGAGACCCAGTACTTC.